This passage covers 32 T cell receptor beta chains from one sample sequenced in a study of molecular identifiers for immune sequencing clone quantification. TCRdb independently ran MiXCR on the PCR reads; one entry per CDR3 protein. The table lists some 680,000 distinct CDR3 sequences, around 25% of them singletons. The sequencing sample was made of naive CD8+ T cells from blood, with Jurkat cell RNA spiked in. Stated subset: FACS-sorted CD8+CD4-CCR7+CD45RA+ naive T cells. Receptor source: a human donor in good health. Some libraries in this study had Jurkat cell RNA spiked in.

This clonotype was recorded many times. The genes are TRBV24-1 and TRBJ2-2, with D uncertain. V was clipped by 0 bases and J by 6 bases, with 16 bases between them. This CDR3 comprises 17 residues. Germline loops: CDR1 KGHDR, CDR2 SFDVKD. CDR3 nucleotides: TGTGCCACCAGTGATTTGGGGGAAACCACCTCCCCCGGGGAGCTGTTTTTT. Protein sequence: CATSDLGETTSPGELFF.

The J gene is TRBJ2-5, the V gene TRBV6-5; the match to TRBD2 covers 8 bases. J lost 0 bases, V lost 2 bases, and 5 bases had no gene match. The length of the CDR3 is 16 residues. The germline V gene encodes CDR1 MNHEY and CDR2 SVGAGI. DNA for the CDR3: TGTGCCAGCAGTTACAGCGCGGGGGGCAACCAAGAGACCCAGTACTTC. Translated: CASSYSAGGNQETQYF.

Remarks on this clonotype: Being one base from a much bigger clone, this may be a read error. This chain connects TRBV6-2 or TRBV6-3 to TRBJ1-1, with unresolved D. The CDR3 covers 14 residues. Between the trimmed V and J ends, which lost 2 bases and 2 bases, there was a span of 9 bases. Germline CDR1 MNHEY, CDR2 SVGEGT. The CDR3: CASSYPCTNTEAFF. Written as DNA, the CDR3 is TGTGCCAGCAGTTACCCCTGCACCAACACTGAAGCTTTCTTT.

This clonotype was seen a few times. J is TRBJ1-2 and V is TRBV28, with unresolved D. Per germline, CDR1 MDHEN and CDR2 SYDVKM. CDR3 length: 13 residues. V was pared by 3 bases and J by 4 bases, with 9 bases between. In DNA, the CDR3 is TGTGCCAGCAGTTTTAGGGTCACCTATGGCTACACCTTC. Its protein is CASSFRVTYGYTF.

Note on this clonotype: A much more abundant neighbour one base away suggests this may be a read error. V is TRBV4-2 and J is TRBJ2-7; 11 positions agree with TRBD2. The length of the CDR3 is 14 residues. CDR1 LGHNA and CDR2 YNFKEQ come from the germline V gene. CDR3 bases: TGTGCCGGCAGACTACTAGCGGGAGAGTACGAGCAGTACTTC. Protein sequence: CAGRLLAGEYEQYF.

Written as DNA, the CDR3 is TGTGCCAGCAGTTTTAGTCTAGGGATCGGGCAGCCCCAGCATTTT. Its translation is CASSFSLGIGQPQHF. The chain carries TRBV27 and TRBJ1-5; D not certain. The CDR3 spans 15 residues. Germline V gives CDR1 MNHEY, CDR2 SMNVEV (reference sequence). The V end lost 3 bases, the J end lost 7 bases, and 16 bases lay between the germline ends.

This clonotype was picked up many times. V and J are TRBV24-1 and TRBJ2-5; TRBD2 is a possible D gene (6 bases). The V and J ends lost 4 bases and 0 bases respectively, with 8 bases between them. CDR1 and CDR2 from the germline V gene are KGHDR and SFDVKD. CDR3 size: 14 residues. CDR3 sequence (DNA): TGTGCCACCAGTGAGTCTAGCGACCAAGAGACCCAGTACTTC. Translation gives CATSESSDQETQYF.

This clonotype was detected only a few times. A much larger clone lies one base from this, so it may be a read error. The CDR3 ends on some other residue instead of the conserved phenylalanine or tryptophan, so this is likely a read error. The chain recombines TRBV29-1 with TRBJ1-1; D perhaps matches TRBD1 (6 bases). V was trimmed by 4 bases and J by 5 bases, leaving 20 bases between them. Germline V gives CDR1 SQVTM, CDR2 ANQGSEA. This CDR3 has 15 residues. In DNA form, the CDR3 reads TGCAGCGTTGTATCATGGGGACTAGGGGGGACTGAAGCTTTCCTT. Amino acids: CSVVSWGLGGTEAFL.

This clonotype was counted between two and nine times. The chain recombines TRBV20-1 with TRBJ2-7; perhaps TRBD1 as D (6 bases). V dropped 0 bases and J dropped 7 bases, with 25 bases sitting between them. CDR3 length: 17 residues. Germline V gene lookup returns CDR1 DFQATT and CDR2 SNEGSKA (reference sequence). The CDR3 coding sequence is TGCAGTGCTAGAGATTGGAAGGCGGCACAGGGTGGTTGGGAGCAGTACTTC. Its translation: CSARDWKAAQGGWEQYF.

Many counts were recorded for this clonotype. The chain recombines TRBV3-1 with TRBJ2-3; TRBD1 matches at 7 bases. The CDR3 covers 16 residues. V gave up 1 base and J gave up 1 base; unmatched junction bases: 5. Germline V CDR1 and CDR2: LGHDT, YNNKEL (reference sequence). CDR3 sequence reads: CASSQALRGRTDTQYF. For the CDR3, the DNA is TGTGCCAGCAGCCAAGCTTTAAGGGGGCGCACAGATACGCAGTATTTT.

This clonotype was detected only a few times. V usage is TRBV7-9 and J usage is TRBJ2-7; 8 bases map to TRBD1. The germline gives CDR1 SEHNR, CDR2 FQNEAQ (reference sequence). The CDR3 runs 17 residues. J was trimmed by 1 base and V by 4 bases; bases with no gene match: 12. CDR3 nucleotides: TGTGCCAGCAGCTCAACCGGGACAGGTTTTTTTTCCTACGAGCAGTACTTC. Translation: CASSSTGTGFFSYEQYF.

This clonotype has just a few counts. The CDR3 sequence is CASSPDYGEGRNQPQHF. DNA for the CDR3: TGTGCCAGCTCACCAGATTATGGGGAGGGTCGCAATCAGCCCCAGCATTTT. This rearrangement joins TRBV18 to TRBJ1-5, with D uncertain. The germline V gene has CDR1 KGHSH and CDR2 LQKENI. The CDR3 length is 17 residues. V gave up 2 bases and J gave up 2 bases, with 16 bases separating them. The complete variable domain, with remaining parts taken from reference TRBV18 and TRBJ1-5, reads NAGVMQNPRHLVRRRGQEARLRCSPMKGHSHVYWYRQLPEEGLKFMVYLQKENIIDESGMPKERFSAEFPKEGPSILRIQQVVRGDSAAYFCASSPDYGEGRNQPQHFGDGTRLSIL.

The chain recombines TRBV28 with TRBJ2-7; D possibly matches TRBD1 or TRBD2 (6 bases each). The V end was cut by 6 bases, the J end by 4 bases, with 25 bases between. Germline-derived CDR1 and CDR2 are MDHEN and SYDVKM. The CDR3 loop spans 17 amino acids. Written as DNA, the CDR3 is TGTGCCAGCAGCAGTTTAGGGGGGAGGATATCGGTTTACGAGCAGTACTTC. Protein: CASSSLGGRISVYEQYF.

The chain joins TRBV5-1 to TRBJ2-3; D uncertain. V was shortened by 5 bases and J by 0 bases, with 13 bases between the two germline ends. This CDR3 is built from 15 residues. Germline CDR1 is SGHRS and CDR2 is YFSETQ. The chain's CDR3 is CASRPFWLSTDTQYF. CDR3 nucleotide sequence: TGCGCCAGCAGGCCTTTTTGGCTAAGCACAGATACGCAGTATTTT.

There are many counts of this clonotype. V and J are TRBV9 and TRBJ2-3; D remains ambiguous. There are 14 residues in the CDR3. Germline V gene data show CDR1 as SGDLS and CDR2 as YYNGEE. V lost 0 bases, J lost 0 bases, and 5 bases lay in between. The CDR3 region has the DNA TGTGCCAGCAGCGTAGGTCCAAGCACAGATACGCAGTATTTT. Residues: CASSVGPSTDTQYF. The full variable domain, completed using reference TRBV9 and TRBJ2-3, is DSGVTQTPKHLITATGQRVTLRCSPRSGDLSVYWYQQSLDQGLQFLIQYYNGEERAKGNILERFSAQQFPDLHSELNLSSLELGDSALYFCASSVGPSTDTQYFGPGTRLTVL.

The chain employs TRBV4-3 and TRBJ2-2, with D possibly being TRBD1 (5 bases). Deletions cut 2 bases from V and 5 bases from J, with 15 bases between. Germline V gene lookup returns CDR1 LGHNA and CDR2 YSLEER. CDR3 length: 16 amino acids. The CDR3 here is CASSQKTVLKTGELFF. The CDR3 bases are TGCGCCAGCAGCCAAAAGACAGTGTTGAAGACCGGGGAGCTGTTTTTT.

There are a few counts of this clonotype. The chain is built from TRBV6-5 and TRBJ2-1; no clear D. Trimming stripped 2 bases from V and 3 bases from J, with 8 bases between. CDR3 length: 14 residues. Per germline, CDR1 MNHEY and CDR2 SVGAGI. The DNA of the CDR3 is TGTGCCAGCAGTTACGGTGGGCTCTACAATGAGCAGTTCTTC. Residues: CASSYGGLYNEQFF.

The V gene is TRBV19, the J gene TRBJ2-3; either TRBD1 or TRBD2 may supply D (5 bases each). CDR3 length: 15 residues. Germline V gives CDR1 LNHDA, CDR2 SQIVND (reference sequence). Trimming shortened V by 7 bases and J by 3 bases, and 17 bases separated the two germline ends. For the CDR3, the DNA is TGTGCCAGTACCACCGGGACGCGAGGGACAGATACGCAGTATTTT. It yields the protein CASTTGTRGTDTQYF.

This chain connects TRBV9 to TRBJ2-3; no definite D call. CDR3 size: 15 residues. Germline-derived CDR1 and CDR2 are SGDLS and YYNGEE. With 0 bases removed from V and 2 bases from J, the gap between germline ends came to 10 bases. CDR3 in amino acids: CASSVEGTDTDTQYF. DNA of the CDR3: TGTGCCAGCAGCGTAGAAGGTACAGACACAGATACGCAGTATTTT. The full variable domain, completed using reference TRBV9 and TRBJ2-3, is DSGVTQTPKHLITATGQRVTLRCSPRSGDLSVYWYQQSLDQGLQFLIQYYNGEERAKGNILERFSAQQFPDLHSELNLSSLELGDSALYFCASSVEGTDTDTQYFGPGTRLTVL.

This clonotype was counted only a few times. V is TRBV5-5 and J is TRBJ2-7, with 10 bases matching TRBD1. The CDR3 is 14 amino acids. Germline V gene data show CDR1 as SGHKS and CDR2 as YYEKEE (reference sequence). The junction had 3 bases not matched to a gene; V was cut back by 3 bases and J by 3 bases. CDR3 DNA sequence: TGTGCCAGCAGCTGGACAGGGGGATACTACGAGCAGTACTTC. Translation: CASSWTGGYYEQYF.

The rearrangement links TRBV29-1 to TRBJ2-7; D is ambiguous. From germline, CDR1 is SQVTM and CDR2 ANQGSEA. The CDR3 contains 11 residues. V lost 7 bases and J 6 bases, leaving 13 bases between the germline ends. CDR3 nucleotides: TGCAGCGGGGTGAACAGAACCGAGCAGTACTTC. Residues: CSGVNRTEQYF.

Only a few counts were recorded for this clonotype. A much larger clone lies a single base off, so this may be a read error. This chain connects TRBV5-1 to TRBJ2-5; D perhaps matches TRBD2 (5 bases). Deletions cut 7 bases from V and 6 bases from J, with 13 bases between. Per germline, CDR1 SGHRS and CDR2 YFSETQ. This CDR3 contains 12 residues. The CDR3 nucleotides read TGCGCCAGCCGGGAAGAACAAAAGACCCAGTACTTC. This gives the protein CASREEQKTQYF.

CDR3 nucleotide sequence: TGTGCCAGCAGCCCTCCACTTGCTCGGACACCCTCTGGGGCCAACGTCCTGACTTTC. The encoded protein is CASSPPLARTPSGANVLTF. The V gene is TRBV7-9, the J gene TRBJ2-6; D perhaps matches TRBD1 (5 bases). The ends were cut back, 5 bases at V and 0 bases at J, with 20 bases in the middle. The CDR3 is 19 amino acids. In germline, CDR1 is SEHNR, CDR2 FQNEAQ (reference sequence).

This clonotype was seen a handful of times. The genes are TRBV29-1 and TRBJ1-1; weak D call: TRBD1 (6 bases). Germline-derived CDR1 and CDR2 are SQVTM and ANQGSEA. CDR3 length equals 16 residues. V lost 7 bases and J 3 bases, leaving 24 bases between the germline ends. The CDR3 nucleotides read TGCAGCGCCGGGGGCGCCGGGGGACCTACGGACACTGAAGCTTTCTTT. Encoded protein: CSAGGAGGPTDTEAFF.

This clonotype was seen a few times. This sequence joins TRBV4-1 and TRBJ2-7, with TRBD2 matching 14 bases. Germline assignment: CDR1 MGHRA and CDR2 YSYEKL. The CDR3 totals 16 residues. V lost 2 bases to trimming and J lost 4 bases; unmatched junction nucleotides: 4. CDR3 nucleotides: TGCGCCAGCAGCCAACTGACTAGCGGGGGGGCTTACGAGCAGTACTTC. The encoded protein is CASSQLTSGGAYEQYF.

This clonotype occurred many times. The genes are TRBV20-1 and TRBJ2-2; perhaps TRBD2 as D (5 bases). Germline V gene data show CDR1 as DFQATT and CDR2 as SNEGSKA (reference sequence). V gave up 6 bases and J gave up 0 bases, with 8 bases separating them. This CDR3 has 13 amino acids. Here the CDR3 DNA reads TGCAGTGCAAGACTACCGAACACCGGGGAGCTGTTTTTT. Translation gives CSARLPNTGELFF.

This clonotype was detected many times. This chain connects TRBV3-1 to TRBJ2-1; 13 nucleotides line up with TRBD2. Germline V CDR1 and CDR2: LGHDT, YNNKEL (reference sequence). Germline trimming cut 3 bases from V and 7 bases from J; bases unmatched to any gene: 3. CDR3 length: 15 residues. The CDR3 protein is CASSHRTSGSNEQFF. DNA for the CDR3: TGTGCCAGCAGCCACCGGACTAGCGGGAGTAATGAGCAGTTCTTC.

This clonotype appeared a few times. At one of its ends the junction is not consistent with the germline gene, which may arise from a read error. The chain carries TRBV7-9 and TRBJ2-7; either TRBD1 or TRBD2 may supply D (5 bases each). Per germline, CDR1 SEHNR and CDR2 FQNEAQ (reference sequence). This CDR3 is built from 15 residues. The CDR3: CASSLGTGSFEEQYF. The CDR3 bases are TGTGCCAGTAGCTTAGGGACGGGCAGCTTTGAGGAGCAGTACTTC. The variable domain in full, completed from reference TRBV7-9 and TRBJ2-7, reads DTGVSQNPRHKITKRGQNVTFRCDPISEHNRLYWYRQTLGQGPEFLTYFQNEAQLEKSRLLSDRFSAERPKGSFSTLEIQRTEQGDSAMYLCASSLGTGSFEEQYFGPGTRLTVT.

This clonotype was seen more than once but under ten times. J is TRBJ2-7 and V is TRBV4-1; 7 positions match TRBD1. Germline V lookup: CDR1 MGHRA, CDR2 YSYEKL. The CDR3 runs to 15 residues. Trimming cost V 0 bases and J 4 bases; bases outside gene matches: 6. CDR3 in amino acids: CASSQDLEQGYEQYF. DNA of the CDR3: TGCGCCAGCAGCCAAGATCTAGAACAGGGGTACGAGCAGTACTTC.

The rearrangement uses TRBV27 and TRBJ1-1, with 9 bases fitting TRBD1. CDR3 size: 14 residues. V dropped 8 bases and J dropped 4; count of bases not matched to a gene: 8. In germline, CDR1 is MNHEY, CDR2 SMNVEV (reference sequence). The CDR3 DNA reads as TGTGCCAGCTGTCCGGACAGGGGTTTCACTGAAGCTTTCTTT. This encodes CASCPDRGFTEAFF.

This clonotype was detected a few times. A junction boundary mismatches the germline segment, possibly from a read error. The rearrangement joins TRBV4-3 to TRBJ2-1; D is perhaps TRBD1 or TRBD2 (5 bases each). The germline gives CDR1 LGHNA, CDR2 YSLEER. CDR3 size: 15 residues. CDR3 region: CASSHGTGGYNERFF. The DNA of the CDR3 is TGCGCCAGCAGCCACGGCACTGGGGGATACAATGAGCGGTTCTTC.

This clonotype has a handful of counts. The V call is TRBV7-9, the J call TRBJ2-3; 12 bases line up with TRBD2. The V gene's germline CDR1 is SEHNR and CDR2 FQNEAQ (reference sequence). The V and J ends lost 5 bases and 2 bases, in that order; junction bases with no gene match: 20. The CDR3 length is 21 residues. DNA for the CDR3: TGTGCCAGCAGCCCCACCTTGCCTAGCGGGAGGGCCGTGGGAACCACAGATACGCAGTATTTT. Encoded protein: CASSPTLPSGRAVGTTDTQYF.